This entry lists 2 T cell receptor beta chains sequenced from one sample in a study of T cells in Graves' hyperthyroidism and ophthalmopathy. Regions amplified from RNA transcripts were the TCR beta CDR3 regions. The TCR CDR3 first-round RT-PCR relied on the HTBI primer set. Via MiXCR, TCRdb re-called the multiplex PCR reads, giving one row per CDR3 protein. The sample consists of more than 500,000 distinct CDR3 sequences, about 17% of them appearing once. Sample: blood. All receptors come from a woman in her twenties or thirties with Graves' hyperthyroidism.

This clonotype was found many times. The chain uses TRBV11-3 and TRBJ2-7, with D perhaps TRBD1 (6 bases). V gave up 5 bases and J gave up 6 bases, with 11 bases separating them. Germline values: CDR1 SGHNT, CDR2 YENEEA. This CDR3 spans 12 amino acids. CDR3 DNA: TGTGCCAGCAGCACCACGACAGGCGAGCAGTACTTC. This encodes CASSTTTGEQYF.

In this sample, this clonotype turned up a few times. The V gene is TRBV2, the J gene TRBJ1-2; 9 bases align to TRBD1. Trimming cost V 7 bases and J 8 bases; bases outside gene matches: 14. This CDR3 has 15 amino acids. Germline loops: CDR1 SNHLY, CDR2 FYNNEI. The CDR3 region has the DNA TGTGCCAGCACTGTGGCAGGGACAGGGACGGGAGGCTACACCTTC. Translation: CASTVAGTGTGGYTF.